This entry concerns a single TCR beta chain. Its specificity is not known. These data originate in a study of T cell responses to AZD1222 COVID-19 vaccine. Repertoires were generated with immunoSEQ multiplex PCR, while TCRdb's copy carries only in-frame clones and drops some. The sample carries about 130,000 clones, about 90% recorded once. Whole-study results and caveats: Repertoire samples came only from after the peak T cell response.

The germline V gene has CDR1 SGHNT and CDR2 YYREEE (reference sequence). This CDR3 comprises 17 residues. After removal of 4 bases from V and 10 bases from J, the junction contained 17 bases not matched to a gene. This sequence was found in an adult in good health. Sequenced here: peripheral blood, sampled on day 0 of AZD1222 vaccination. V is TRBV5-4 and J is TRBJ2-1, with 10 bases that match TRBD2. The chain's CDR3 is CASSPGGAAGGQGEQFF. The DNA of the CDR3 is TGTGCCAGCAGCCCCGGGGGGGCAGCGGGGGGGCAAGGAGAGCAGTTCTTC.